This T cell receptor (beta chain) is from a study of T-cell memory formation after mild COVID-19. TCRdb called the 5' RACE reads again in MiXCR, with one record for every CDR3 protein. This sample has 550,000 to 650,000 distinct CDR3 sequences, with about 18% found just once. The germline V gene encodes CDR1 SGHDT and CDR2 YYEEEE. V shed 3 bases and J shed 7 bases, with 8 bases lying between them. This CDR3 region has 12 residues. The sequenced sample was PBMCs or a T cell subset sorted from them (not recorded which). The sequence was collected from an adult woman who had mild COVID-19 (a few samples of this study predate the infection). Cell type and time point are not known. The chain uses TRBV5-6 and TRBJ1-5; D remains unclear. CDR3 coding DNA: TGTGCCAGCAGCTCCCGGGCACAGCCCCAGCATTTT. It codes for CASSSRAQPQHF.